This T cell receptor (beta chain) was recovered during a study of cytomegalovirus exposure and HLA in healthy donors. The PCR had 60 Vbeta and 13 Jbeta primers. Clones were sequenced by immunoSEQ multiplex PCR, and TCRdb holds only the in-frame ones, with some missing. The sample includes roughly 150,000 clones, around four fifths of them seen just once. This CDR3 is built from 15 residues. V was pared by 0 bases and J by 3 bases, with 5 bases of the junction left unmatched. Germline loops: CDR1 MNHEY, CDR2 SVGAGI. V is TRBV6-5 and J is TRBJ2-7; 7 bases map to TRBD2. This sequence originates from a man younger than 40 in good health and CMV-seronegative. Sequenced input: PBMCs. The CDR3 sequence: CASSYSWTRGYEQYF. DNA of the CDR3: TGTGCCAGCAGTTACTCCTGGACTAGGGGCTACGAGCAGTACTTC.